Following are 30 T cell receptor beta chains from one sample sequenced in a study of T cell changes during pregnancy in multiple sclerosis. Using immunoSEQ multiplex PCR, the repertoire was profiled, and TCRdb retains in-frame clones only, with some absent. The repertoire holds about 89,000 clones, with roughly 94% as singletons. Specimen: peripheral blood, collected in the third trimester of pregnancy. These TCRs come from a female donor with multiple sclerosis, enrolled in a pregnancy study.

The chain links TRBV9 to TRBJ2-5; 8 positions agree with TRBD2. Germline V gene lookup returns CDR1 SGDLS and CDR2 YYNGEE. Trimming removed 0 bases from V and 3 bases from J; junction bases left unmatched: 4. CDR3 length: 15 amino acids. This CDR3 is CASSVAAGAEETQYF. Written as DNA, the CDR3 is TGTGCCAGCAGCGTAGCAGCGGGAGCCGAAGAGACCCAGTACTTC.

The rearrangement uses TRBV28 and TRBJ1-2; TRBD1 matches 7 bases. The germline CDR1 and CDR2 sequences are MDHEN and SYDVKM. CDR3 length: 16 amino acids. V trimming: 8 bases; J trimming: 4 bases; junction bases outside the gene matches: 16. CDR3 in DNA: TGTGCCAGCCAGCGGCCGGGACAGCCGTTAGGCTATGGCTACACCTTC. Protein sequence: CASQRPGQPLGYGYTF.

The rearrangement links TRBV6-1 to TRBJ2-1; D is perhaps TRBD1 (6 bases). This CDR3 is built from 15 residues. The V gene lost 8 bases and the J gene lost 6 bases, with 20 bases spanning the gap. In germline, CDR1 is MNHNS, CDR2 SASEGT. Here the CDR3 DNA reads TGTGCCAGCGCGCACAGGGATGAAGTAGCCAATGAGCAGTTCTTC. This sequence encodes CASAHRDEVANEQFF.

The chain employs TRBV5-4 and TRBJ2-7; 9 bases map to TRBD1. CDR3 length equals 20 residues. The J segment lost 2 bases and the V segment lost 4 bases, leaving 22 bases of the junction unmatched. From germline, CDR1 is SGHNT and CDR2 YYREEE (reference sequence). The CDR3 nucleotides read TGTGCCAGCAGCCCCCTCCCCGAGGACAGGGGCTTTCCTACCCCCTACGAGCAGTACTTC. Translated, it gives CASSPLPEDRGFPTPYEQYF.

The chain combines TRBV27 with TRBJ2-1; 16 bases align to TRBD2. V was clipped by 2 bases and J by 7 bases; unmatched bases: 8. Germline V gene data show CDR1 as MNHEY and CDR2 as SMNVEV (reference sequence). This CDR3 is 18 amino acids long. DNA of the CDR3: TGTGCCAGCAGTTTAAGGGGGACTAGCGGGAGGGCTGGAAATGAGCAGTTCTTC. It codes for CASSLRGTSGRAGNEQFF.

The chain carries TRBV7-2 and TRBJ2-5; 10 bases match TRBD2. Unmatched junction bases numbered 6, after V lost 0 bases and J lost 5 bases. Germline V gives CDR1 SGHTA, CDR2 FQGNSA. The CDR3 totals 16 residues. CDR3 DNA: TGTGCCAGCAGCTTAGCCGGGACTAGCGTCGGGGAGACCCAGTACTTC. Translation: CASSLAGTSVGETQYF.

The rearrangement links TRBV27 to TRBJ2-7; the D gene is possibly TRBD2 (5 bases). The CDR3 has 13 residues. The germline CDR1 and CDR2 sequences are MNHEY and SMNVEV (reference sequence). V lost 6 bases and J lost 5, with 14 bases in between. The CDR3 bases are TGTGCCAGCAGCCTCCGAGGGCAGAACGAGCAGTACTTC. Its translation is CASSLRGQNEQYF.

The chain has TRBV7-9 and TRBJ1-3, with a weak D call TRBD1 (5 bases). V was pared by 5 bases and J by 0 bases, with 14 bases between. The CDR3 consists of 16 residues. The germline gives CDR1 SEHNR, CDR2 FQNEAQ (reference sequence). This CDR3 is CASSAARGNSGNTIYF. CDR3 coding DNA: TGTGCCAGCAGCGCCGCTCGGGGGAACTCTGGAAACACCATATATTTT. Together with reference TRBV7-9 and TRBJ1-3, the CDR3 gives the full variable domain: DTGVSQNPRHKITKRGQNVTFRCDPISEHNRLYWYRQTLGQGPEFLTYFQNEAQLEKSRLLSDRFSAERPKGSFSTLEIQRTEQGDSAMYLCASSAARGNSGNTIYFGEGSWLTVV.

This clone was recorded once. In DNA, the CDR3 is TGCGCCAGCAGCTTGTTGGGTACTAGCCTCGGGTCAGAGACCCAGTACTTC. Translated, it gives CASSLLGTSLGSETQYF. The chain joins TRBV5-1 to TRBJ2-5; TRBD2 is a possible D gene (6 bases). Germline-derived CDR1 and CDR2 are SGHRS and YFSETQ. This CDR3 comprises 17 residues. Trimming removed 1 base from V and 4 bases from J, with 20 bases in between. The complete variable domain, with remaining parts taken from reference TRBV5-1 and TRBJ2-5, reads KAGVTQTPRYLIKTRGQQVTLSCSPISGHRSVSWYQQTPGQGLQFLFEYFSETQRNKGNFPGRFSGRQFSNSRSEMNVSTLELGDSALYLCASSLLGTSLGSETQYFGPGTRLLVL.

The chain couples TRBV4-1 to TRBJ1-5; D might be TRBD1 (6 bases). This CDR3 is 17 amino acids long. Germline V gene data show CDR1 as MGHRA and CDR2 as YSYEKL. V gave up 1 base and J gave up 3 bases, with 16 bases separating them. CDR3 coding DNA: TGCGCCAGCAGCCAAGGTAGAGGTGGACAGCCCAATCAGCCCCAGCATTTT. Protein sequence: CASSQGRGGQPNQPQHF.

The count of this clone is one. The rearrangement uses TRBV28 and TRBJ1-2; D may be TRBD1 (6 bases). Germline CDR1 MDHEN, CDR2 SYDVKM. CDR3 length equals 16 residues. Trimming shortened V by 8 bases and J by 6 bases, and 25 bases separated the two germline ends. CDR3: CASVVYTGRSIDGYTF. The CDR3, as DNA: TGTGCCAGCGTAGTTTATACAGGGCGAAGTATAGATGGCTACACCTTC.

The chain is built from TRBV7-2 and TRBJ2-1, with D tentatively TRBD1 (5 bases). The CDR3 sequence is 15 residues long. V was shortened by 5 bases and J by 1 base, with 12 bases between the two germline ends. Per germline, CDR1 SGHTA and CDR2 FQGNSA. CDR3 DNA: TGTGCCAGCAGCATCACTACAGGATCCTACAATGAGCAGTTCTTC. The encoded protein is CASSITTGSYNEQFF.

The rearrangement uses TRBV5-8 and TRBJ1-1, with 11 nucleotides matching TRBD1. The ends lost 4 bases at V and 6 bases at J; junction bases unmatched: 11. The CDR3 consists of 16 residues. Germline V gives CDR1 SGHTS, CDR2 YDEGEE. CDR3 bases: TGTGCCAGCAGCCGTGGGACAGGGGGGCCTATCTCTGAAGCTTTCTTT. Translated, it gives CASSRGTGGPISEAFF.

CDR3 in amino acids: CASSASGAGGNTIYF. The CDR3 DNA follows: TGTGCCAGCAGCGCCTCTGGGGCAGGGGGAAACACCATATATTTT. The chain uses TRBV9 and TRBJ1-3, with a weak D call TRBD1 (5 bases). The length of the CDR3 is 15 residues. The V end lost 3 bases, the J end lost 4 bases, and 14 bases lay between the germline ends. Germline assignment: CDR1 SGDLS and CDR2 YYNGEE.

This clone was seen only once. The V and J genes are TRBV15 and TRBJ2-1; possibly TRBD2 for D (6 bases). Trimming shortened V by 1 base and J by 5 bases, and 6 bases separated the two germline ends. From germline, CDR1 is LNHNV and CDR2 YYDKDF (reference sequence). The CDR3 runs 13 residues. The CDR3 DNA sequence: TGTGCCACCAGCAGAGCGGGAGACAATGAGCAGTTCTTC. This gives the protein CATSRAGDNEQFF.

Here the CDR3 DNA reads TGTGCCAGCAGCCAGGGACAGGGGGCCCCTGGAAACACCATATATTTT. Its protein product is CASSQGQGAPGNTIYF. The chain employs TRBV9 and TRBJ1-3; 12 bases match TRBD1. The CDR3 sequence is 16 residues long. The germline V gene has CDR1 SGDLS and CDR2 YYNGEE. V shed 4 bases and J 2 bases; nucleotides not matched to a gene: 4.

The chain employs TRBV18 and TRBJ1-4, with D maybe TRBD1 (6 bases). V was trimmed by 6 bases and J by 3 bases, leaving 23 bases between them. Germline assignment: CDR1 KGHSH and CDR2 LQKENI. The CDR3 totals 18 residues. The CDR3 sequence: CASSLSRIGTPPNEKLFF. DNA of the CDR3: TGTGCCAGCTCGCTCTCGAGGATCGGGACACCACCTAATGAAAAACTGTTTTTT.

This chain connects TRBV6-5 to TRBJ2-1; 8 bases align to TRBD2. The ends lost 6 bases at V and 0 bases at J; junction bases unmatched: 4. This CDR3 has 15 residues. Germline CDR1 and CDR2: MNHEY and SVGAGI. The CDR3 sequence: CASRLADSSYNEQFF. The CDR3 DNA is TGTGCCAGCAGACTAGCGGACAGCTCCTACAATGAGCAGTTCTTC.

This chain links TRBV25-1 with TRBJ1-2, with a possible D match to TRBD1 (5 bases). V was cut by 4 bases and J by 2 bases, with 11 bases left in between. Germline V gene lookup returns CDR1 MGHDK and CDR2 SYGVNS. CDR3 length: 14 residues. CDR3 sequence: CASSGGVGNYGYTF. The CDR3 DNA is TGTGCCAGCAGTGGGGGGGTAGGGAACTATGGCTACACCTTC.

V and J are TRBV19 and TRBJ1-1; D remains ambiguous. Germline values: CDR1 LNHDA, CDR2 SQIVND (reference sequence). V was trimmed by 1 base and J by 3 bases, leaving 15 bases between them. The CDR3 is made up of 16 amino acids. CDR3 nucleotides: TGTGCCAGTAGTATAGCAATGGGAGGTATACACACTGAAGCTTTCTTT. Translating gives CASSIAMGGIHTEAFF.

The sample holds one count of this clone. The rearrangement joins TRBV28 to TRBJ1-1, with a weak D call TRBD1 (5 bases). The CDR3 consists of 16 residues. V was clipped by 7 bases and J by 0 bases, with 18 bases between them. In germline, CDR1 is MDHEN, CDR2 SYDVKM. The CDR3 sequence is CASTNPPGTMNTEAFF. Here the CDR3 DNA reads TGTGCCAGCACTAACCCGCCCGGGACTATGAACACTGAAGCTTTCTTT.

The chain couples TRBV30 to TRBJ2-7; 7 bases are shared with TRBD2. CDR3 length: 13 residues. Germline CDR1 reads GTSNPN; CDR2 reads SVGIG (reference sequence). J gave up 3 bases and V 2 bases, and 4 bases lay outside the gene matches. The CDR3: CAWSKGLSYEQYF. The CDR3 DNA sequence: TGTGCCTGGAGTAAGGGACTAAGCTACGAGCAGTACTTC.

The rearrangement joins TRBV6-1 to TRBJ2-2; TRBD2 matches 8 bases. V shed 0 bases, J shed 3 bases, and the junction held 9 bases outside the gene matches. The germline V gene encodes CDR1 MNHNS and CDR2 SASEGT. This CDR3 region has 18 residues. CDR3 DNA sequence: TGTGCCAGCAGTGAAGCGTTATCCAGCGGGAGATACACCGGGGAGCTGTTTTTT. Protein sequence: CASSEALSSGRYTGELFF.

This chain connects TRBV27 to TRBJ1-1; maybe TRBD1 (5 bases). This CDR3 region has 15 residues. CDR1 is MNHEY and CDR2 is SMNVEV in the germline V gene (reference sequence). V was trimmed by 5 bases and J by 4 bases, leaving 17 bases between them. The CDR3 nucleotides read TGTGCCAGCAGTAGAGGGACTGGGAGAAGCACTGAAGCTTTCTTT. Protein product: CASSRGTGRSTEAFF.

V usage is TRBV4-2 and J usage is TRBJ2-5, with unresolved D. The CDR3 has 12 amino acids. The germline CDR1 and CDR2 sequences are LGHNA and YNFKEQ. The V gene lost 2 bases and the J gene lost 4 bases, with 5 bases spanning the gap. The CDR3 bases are TGTGCCAGCAGCCAAAATCGAGAGACCCAGTACTTC. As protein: CASSQNRETQYF.

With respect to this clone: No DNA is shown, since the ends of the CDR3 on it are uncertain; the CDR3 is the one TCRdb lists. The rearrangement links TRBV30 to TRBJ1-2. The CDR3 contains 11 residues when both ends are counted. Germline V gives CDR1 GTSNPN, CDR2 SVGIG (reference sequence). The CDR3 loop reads CAWAFGTFDTF.

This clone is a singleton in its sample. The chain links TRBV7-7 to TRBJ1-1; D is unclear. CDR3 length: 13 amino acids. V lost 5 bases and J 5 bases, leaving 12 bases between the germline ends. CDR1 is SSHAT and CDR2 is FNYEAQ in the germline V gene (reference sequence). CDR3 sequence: CASSLVHGTEAFF. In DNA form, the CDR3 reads TGTGCCAGCAGCCTAGTTCACGGTACTGAAGCTTTCTTT.

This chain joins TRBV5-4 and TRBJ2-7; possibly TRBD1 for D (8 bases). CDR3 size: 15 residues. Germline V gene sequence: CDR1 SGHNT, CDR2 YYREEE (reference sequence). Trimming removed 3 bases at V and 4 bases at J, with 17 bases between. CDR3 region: CASSSNGQGGYEQYF. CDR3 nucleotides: TGTGCCAGCAGCTCGAACGGACAGGGAGGGTACGAGCAGTACTTC.

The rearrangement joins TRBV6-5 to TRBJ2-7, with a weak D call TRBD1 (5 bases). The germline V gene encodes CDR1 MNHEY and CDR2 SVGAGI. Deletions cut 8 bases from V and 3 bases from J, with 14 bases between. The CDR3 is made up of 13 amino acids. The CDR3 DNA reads TGTGCCAGCGGCGCCGCGCAGGGCTACGAGCAGTACTTC. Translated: CASGAAQGYEQYF.

The CDR3 DNA sequence: TGTGCCAGCAGTGAGGAGGGACAGGGGGCAACTGGAAACACCATATATTTT. This sequence encodes CASSEEGQGATGNTIYF. The chain employs TRBV2 and TRBJ1-3, with TRBD1 matching over 12 bases. V trimming: 3 bases; J trimming: 2 bases; junction bases outside the gene matches: 5. Germline values: CDR1 SNHLY, CDR2 FYNNEI. The CDR3 runs to 17 residues.